The clone carrying this T cell receptor beta chain came up a few times. Its antigen is unknown. A junction end diverges from the germline sequence, so it may reflect a read error. The CDR3 sequence is 16 residues long. Germline loops: CDR1 SGHRS, CDR2 YFSETQ. This record belongs to a study of response to subunit inactivated influenza vaccine. Whole-study findings and limits: New T cells are recruited in small numbers by each seasonal influenza vaccination, according to the authors' suggestion.

TCRdb re-called the RT-PCR reads with MiXCR, one entry per CDR3 protein. The sample carries fewer than 750,000 distinct CDR3 sequences, roughly 15% recorded once. The receptor comes from a man aged 50 to 60 who received an inactivated influenza vaccine. The material sequenced was PBMCs from blood, taken less than 13 days after vaccination. V gene TRBV5-1 combines with J gene TRBJ2-3; 12 bases fit TRBD1. This CDR3 reads CASSLGQGALSDTQYF. In DNA form, the CDR3 reads TGCGCCAGCAGTTTGGGACAGGGGGCATTGTCAGATACGCAGTATTTT.